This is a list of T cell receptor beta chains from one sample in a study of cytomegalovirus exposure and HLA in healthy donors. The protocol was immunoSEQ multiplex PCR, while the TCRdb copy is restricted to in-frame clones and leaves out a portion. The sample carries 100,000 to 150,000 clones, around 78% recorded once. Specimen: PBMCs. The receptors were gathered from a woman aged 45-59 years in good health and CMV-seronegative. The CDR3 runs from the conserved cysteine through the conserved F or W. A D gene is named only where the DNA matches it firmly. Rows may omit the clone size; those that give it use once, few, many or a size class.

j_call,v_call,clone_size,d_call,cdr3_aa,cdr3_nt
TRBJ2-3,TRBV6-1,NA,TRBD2,CASSGWTSGSTDTQYF,TGTGCCAGCAGTGGGTGGACTAGCGGGAGCACAGATACGCAGTATTTT
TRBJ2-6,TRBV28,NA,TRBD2,CASSLLGLAVSGANVLTF,TGTGCCAGCAGTCTATTGGGACTAGCGGTCTCTGGGGCCAACGTCCTGACTTTC
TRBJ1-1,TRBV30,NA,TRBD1,CASWDRMAFF,TGTGCCTCTTGGGACAGGATGGCTTTCTTT
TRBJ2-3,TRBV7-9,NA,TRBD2,CASSLVGGRGTDTQYF,TGTGCCAGCAGCTTAGTTGGCGGGAGGGGCACAGATACGCAGTATTTT
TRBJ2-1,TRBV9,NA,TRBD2,CASGRRRTSGNNEQFF,TGTGCCAGCGGCCGACGGAGGACTAGCGGGAACAATGAGCAGTTCTTC
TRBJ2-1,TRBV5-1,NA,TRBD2,CASRPGLAGGPSLYNEQFF,TGCGCCAGCAGGCCGGGACTAGCGGGAGGCCCCTCGCTCTACAATGAGCAGTTCTTC
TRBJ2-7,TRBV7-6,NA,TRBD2,CASSLAGGPFSYEQYF,TGTGCCAGCAGCTTAGCGGGAGGGCCTTTTTCCTACGAGCAGTACTTC
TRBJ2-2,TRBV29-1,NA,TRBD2,CSVEEASGRQTGELFF,TGCAGCGTTGAAGAGGCTAGCGGGAGACAGACCGGGGAGCTGTTTTTT
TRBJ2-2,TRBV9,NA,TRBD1,CASSAGQGAGTGELFF,TGTGCCAGCAGCGCCGGACAGGGGGCTGGCACCGGGGAGCTGTTTTTT
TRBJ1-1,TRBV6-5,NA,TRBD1,CASRERTGRRAFF,TGTGCCAGCAGGGAGAGGACAGGTCGAAGAGCTTTCTTT
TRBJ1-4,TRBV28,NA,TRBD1,CASSPPRQGGSEKLFF,TGTGCCAGCAGCCCACCAAGACAGGGGGGTTCGGAAAAACTGTTTTTT
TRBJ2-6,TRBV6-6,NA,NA,CAVFLYGANVLTF,TGTGCCGTCTTTCTGTATGGGGCCAACGTCCTGACTTTC
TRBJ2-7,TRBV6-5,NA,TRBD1,CASSQGQLREQYF,TGTGCCAGCAGCCAGGGACAGTTACGAGAGCAGTACTTC
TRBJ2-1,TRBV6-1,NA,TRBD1,CASSRDRVYGEQFF,TGTGCCAGCAGCCGGGACAGGGTTTACGGTGAGCAGTTCTTC
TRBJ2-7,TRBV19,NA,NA,CASSIARTQQYF,TGTGCCAGTAGTATAGCGCGCACTCAGCAGTACTTC
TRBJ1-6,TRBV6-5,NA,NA,CASSPRENSPLHF,TGTGCCAGCAGTCCCCGCGAAAATTCACCCCTCCACTTT
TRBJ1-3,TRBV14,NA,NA,CASSQLSGQSSGNTIYF,TGTGCCAGCAGCCAACTCTCCGGACAGAGCTCTGGAAACACCATATATTTT
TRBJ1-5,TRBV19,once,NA,CARTTTGRDNQPQHF,TGTGCCAGAACGACCACAGGGAGGGACAATCAGCCCCAGCATTTT
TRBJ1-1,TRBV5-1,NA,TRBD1,CASSQGQGVGNTEAFF,TGCGCCAGCAGCCAAGGACAGGGGGTAGGGAACACTGAAGCTTTCTTT
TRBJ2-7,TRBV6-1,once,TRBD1,CASSRTGGEQYF,TGTGCCAGCAGCCGGACAGGGGGCGAGCAGTACTTC
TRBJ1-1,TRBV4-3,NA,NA,CASSQKGQNTEAFF,TGCGCCAGCAGCCAGAAGGGACAGAACACTGAAGCTTTCTTT
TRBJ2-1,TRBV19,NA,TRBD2,CASRTGTRGRYEQFF,TGTGCCAGTAGGACCGGGACTAGAGGGAGGTATGAGCAGTTCTTC
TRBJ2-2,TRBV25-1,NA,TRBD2,CASSQAGDATGELFF,TGTGCCAGCAGTCAAGCGGGAGATGCCACCGGGGAGCTGTTTTTT
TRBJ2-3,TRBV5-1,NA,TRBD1,CASSLAQGASYTQYF,TGCGCCAGCAGCTTGGCCCAGGGGGCATCATATACGCAGTATTTT
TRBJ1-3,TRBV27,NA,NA,CATQGSGNTIYF,TGTGCCACACAGGGCTCTGGAAACACCATATATTTT
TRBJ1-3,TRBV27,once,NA,CASSAPTGSGNTIYF,TGTGCCAGCAGTGCACCCACAGGGTCGGGGAACACCATATATTTT
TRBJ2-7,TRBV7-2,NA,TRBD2,CASSIRLAGGPYEQYF,TGTGCCAGCAGCATACGACTAGCGGGAGGGCCCTACGAGCAGTACTTC
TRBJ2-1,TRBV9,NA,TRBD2,CASSVEPGGRALRFF,TGTGCCAGCAGCGTAGAGCCTGGCGGGAGGGCTTTGAGGTTCTTC
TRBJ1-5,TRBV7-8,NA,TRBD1,CASSRIQGVDQPQHF,TGTGCCAGCAGTCGAATACAGGGGGTCGATCAGCCCCAGCATTTT
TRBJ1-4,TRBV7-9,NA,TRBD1,CASSGTGVQEKLFF,TGTGCCAGCAGCGGGACAGGGGTTCAGGAAAAACTGTTTTTT
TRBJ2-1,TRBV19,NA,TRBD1,CASRPDRGSYNEQFF,TGTGCCAGTAGGCCGGACAGGGGGTCCTACAATGAGCAGTTCTTC
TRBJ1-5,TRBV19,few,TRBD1,CASSPRQGMSNQPQHF,TGTGCCAGTAGTCCGCGACAGGGGATGAGCAATCAGCCCCAGCATTTT
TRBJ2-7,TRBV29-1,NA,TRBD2,CSGWTSGSYEQYF,TGCAGCGGATGGACTAGCGGGAGTTACGAGCAGTACTTC
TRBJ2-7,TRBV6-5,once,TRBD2,CASSYSSGRGYYEQYF,TGTGCCAGCAGTTACTCGAGCGGGAGGGGCTACTACGAGCAGTACTTC
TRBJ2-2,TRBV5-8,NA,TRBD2,CASSLLLAGATNTGELFF,TGTGCCAGCAGCTTGTTACTAGCGGGAGCGACGAACACCGGGGAGCTGTTTTTT
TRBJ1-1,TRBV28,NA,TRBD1,CASSRWDREYTEAFF,TGTGCCAGCAGTCGATGGGACAGGGAGTACACTGAAGCTTTCTTT
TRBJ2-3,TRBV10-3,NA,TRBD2,CAISGLAGGHTDTQYF,TGTGCCATCAGTGGACTAGCGGGAGGGCATACAGATACGCAGTATTTT
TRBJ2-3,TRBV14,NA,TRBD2,CASSQEGGLAGTVSTDTQYF,TGTGCCAGCAGCCAAGAGGGTGGCCTAGCGGGGACCGTGAGCACAGATACGCAGTATTTT
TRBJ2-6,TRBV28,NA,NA,CASSQRLSGANVLTF,TGTGCCAGCAGCCAGCGACTATCTGGGGCCAACGTCCTGACTTTC
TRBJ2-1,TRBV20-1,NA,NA,CSASNSYEQFF,TGCAGTGCTAGCAACAGTTATGAGCAGTTCTTC
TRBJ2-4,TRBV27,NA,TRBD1,CLRGLGAKNIQYF,TGTCTCAGGGGGCTCGGGGCCAAAAACATTCAGTACTTC
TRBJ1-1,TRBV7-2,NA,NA,CASSLGGANTEAFF,TGTGCCAGCAGCTTAGGGGGAGCGAACACTGAAGCTTTCTTT